This T cell receptor (beta chain) was sequenced for a study of blood T cell repertoires in COVID-19. Study summary: The analysed material was cDNA or gDNA that came from T cells, B-cell-depleted T cells, or PBMCs.

CDR3 length: 16 amino acids. The V segment lost 1 base and the J segment 4 bases; nucleotides outside the gene matches: 3. Germline-derived CDR1 and CDR2 are SEHNR and FQNEAQ (reference sequence). The repertoire was sequenced with immunoSEQ multiplex PCR; TCRdb's copy has only in-frame clones and lacks some. The data show fewer than 350,000 clones, with 90% seen just once and 1.5% to 2% held by the top ten. In the case of this clone: Other DNA sequences within the sample encode an identical CDR3.

The chain has TRBV7-9 and TRBJ2-3, with 12 bases fitting TRBD2. The sequencing input was PBMCs or T cells enriched from blood (not recorded which). This receptor was identified in a woman between 18 and 30 years old with acute COVID-19. The CDR3 DNA sequence: TGTGCCAGCAGCTTAGGGCTAGCGGGAGGGCCAGATACGCAGTATTTT. Amino acids: CASSLGLAGGPDTQYF. Filled out from reference TRBV7-9 and TRBJ2-3, the complete variable domain reads DTGVSQNPRHKITKRGQNVTFRCDPISEHNRLYWYRQTLGQGPEFLTYFQNEAQLEKSRLLSDRFSAERPKGSFSTLEIQRTEQGDSAMYLCASSLGLAGGPDTQYFGPGTRLTVL.